The 26 T cell receptor beta chains listed next were all sequenced from one sample in a study of T cell responses to AZD1222 COVID-19 vaccine (dated by TCRdb to about 2021). To prepare the library, the immunoSEQ multiplex PCR assay was applied. TCRdb carries this immuneACCESS record with in-frame sequences only. Its versions omit some clonotypes, under half of them owing to an unresolved V gene in the studies checked, with the rest unexplained. Across this sample there are some 40,000 clones, with approximately 85% seen only once. Around a quarter of the sample lies in the top ten. The time point label corresponds to: about 28 days (+/-7) after the second vaccine dose. The sample's treatment or condition label, in plain terms: meningococcal conjugate vaccine given as trial control. Sequenced here: peripheral blood, sampled 28 days after the second dose of the MenACWY control vaccine. The receptors here all came from an adult who received the MenACWY meningococcal vaccine as a control.

V usage is TRBV28 and J usage is TRBJ2-7, with 12 bases aligning to TRBD2. Germline CDR1 and CDR2: MDHEN and SYDVKM. CDR3 size: 14 residues. V was pared by 7 bases and J by 5 bases, with 6 bases of the junction left unmatched. CDR3 nucleotides: TGTGCCAGCACCCCTAGCGGGAGGGCCCACGAGCAGTACTTC. Translating gives CASTPSGRAHEQYF.

This chain uses TRBV27 with TRBJ2-7, with TRBD2 matching 8 bases. The germline gives CDR1 MNHEY, CDR2 SMNVEV (reference sequence). Losses at the gene ends were 11 bases for V and 2 bases for J; bases not matched to a gene: 11. The CDR3 consists of 14 residues. The CDR3 DNA reads TGTGCCGTCTTCCCCGGACTAGCTGCCTACGAGCAGTACTTC. It yields the protein CAVFPGLAAYEQYF.

This clone was detected once. The chain joins TRBV24-1 to TRBJ2-1, with D hard to call. CDR1 KGHDR and CDR2 SFDVKD come from the germline V gene. The CDR3 is 15 amino acids. V lost 7 bases, J lost 3 bases, and 15 bases lay in between. In DNA form, the CDR3 reads TGTGCCACCAGCCCCCGAGAGCGTATCTACAATGAGCAGTTCTTC. Encoded protein: CATSPRERIYNEQFF.

This clone was seen a few times. This sequence joins TRBV10-3 and TRBJ2-7, with TRBD2 as a possible D gene (6 bases). CDR3 size: 13 residues. Per germline, CDR1 ENHRY and CDR2 SYGVKD. The germline V and J ends were trimmed by 3 bases and 6 bases, with 12 bases remaining between them. The CDR3 loop reads CAISERNGGEQYF. CDR3 bases: TGTGCCATCAGTGAAAGAAACGGGGGCGAGCAGTACTTC.

The chain employs TRBV18 and TRBJ1-2; perhaps TRBD1 as D (6 bases). Germline-derived CDR1 and CDR2 are KGHSH and LQKENI. The CDR3 sequence is 14 residues long. Trimming took off 3 bases at V and 4 bases at J, with 12 bases between the two ends. The CDR3 here is CASSPRGGIYGYTF. The CDR3 nucleotides read TGTGCCAGCTCACCCCGGGGGGGCATCTATGGCTACACCTTC.

This sequence joins TRBV18 and TRBJ1-4, with 9 bases lining up with TRBD1. V lost 0 bases to trimming and J lost 7 bases; unmatched junction nucleotides: 3. Germline lookup yields CDR1 KGHSH and CDR2 LQKENI. This CDR3 region has 15 residues. The CDR3 DNA sequence: TGTGCCAGCTCACCACCGGGACAGGGAGGTGAAAAACTGTTTTTT. It is translated as CASSPPGQGGEKLFF.

V and J are TRBV3-1 (or the pseudogene TRBV3-2) and TRBJ2-1; TRBD2 matches 10 bases. With V trimmed by 4 bases and J by 9 bases, 9 bases remained unmatched. The CDR3 is made up of 15 amino acids. CDR1 is LGHDT, CDR2 YNNKEL, per germline (reference sequence). This CDR3 is CASSPLAGGATEQFF. The CDR3 DNA follows: TGTGCCAGCAGCCCCTTAGCGGGAGGAGCCACTGAGCAGTTCTTC.

The V gene is TRBV30, the J gene TRBJ1-6, with D unclear. V dropped 4 bases and J dropped 10 bases, with 14 bases sitting between them. This CDR3 is built from 13 residues. Germline CDR1 reads GTSNPN; CDR2 reads SVGIG (reference sequence). CDR3 region: CAWMEQWNSPLHF. The CDR3 region has the DNA TGTGCCTGGATGGAGCAGTGGAACTCACCCCTCCACTTT.

This chain connects TRBV19 to TRBJ2-7; 9 bases agree with TRBD1. CDR1 is LNHDA, CDR2 SQIVND, per germline (reference sequence). Germline trimming cut 4 bases from V and 3 bases from J; bases unmatched to any gene: 13. The CDR3 loop spans 17 amino acids. The CDR3 sequence is CASSTLPGTGFRYEQYF. The CDR3 DNA is TGTGCCAGTAGTACCCTCCCCGGGACAGGGTTTCGCTACGAGCAGTACTTC.

This clone was detected a few times. J is TRBJ1-1 and V is TRBV28, with D unclear. Trimming took 3 bases from V and 0 from J, leaving 8 bases between them. Germline values: CDR1 MDHEN, CDR2 SYDVKM. CDR3 length: 14 amino acids. The DNA for the CDR3 is TGTGCCAGCAGTTTGATACAGATGAACACTGAAGCTTTCTTT. Its translation is CASSLIQMNTEAFF.

V gene TRBV4-1 combines with J gene TRBJ2-1; 8 bases align to TRBD2. Germline loops: CDR1 MGHRA, CDR2 YSYEKL. There are 16 residues in the CDR3. V shed 3 bases, J shed 9 bases, and the junction held 13 bases outside the gene matches. CDR3 nucleotides: TGCGCCAGCAGCCAGCGAAGCCAAAAGCGGGAGAGTGAGCAGTTCTTC. Encoded protein: CASSQRSQKRESEQFF.

This chain links TRBV7-8 with TRBJ1-4; D is undetermined. The CDR3 is 14 amino acids. V was shortened by 5 bases and J by 7 bases, with 14 bases between the two germline ends. CDR1 is SGHVS and CDR2 is FQNEAQ in the germline V gene. Written as DNA, the CDR3 is TGTGCCAGCAGCCCCGAGTGGGGAGGTGAAAAACTGTTTTTT. This translates into CASSPEWGGEKLFF.

The chain joins TRBV7-9 to TRBJ1-5; D unclear. The CDR3 loop spans 12 amino acids. With 8 bases removed from V and 3 bases from J, the gap between germline ends came to 8 bases. The germline gives CDR1 SEHNR, CDR2 FQNEAQ (reference sequence). CDR3 DNA: TGTGCCAGCGGGCAAGACAATCAGCCCCAGCATTTT. Translating gives CASGQDNQPQHF.

This chain links TRBV3-1 (or the pseudogene TRBV3-2) with TRBJ1-5, with D unclear. The germline V and J ends were trimmed by 1 base and 2 bases, with 9 bases remaining between them. This CDR3 contains 15 residues. Germline CDR1 reads LGHDT; CDR2 reads YNNKEL (reference sequence). Written as DNA, the CDR3 is TGTGCCAGCAGCCAAGGGACTCGGGGCAATCAGCCCCAGCATTTT. Amino acid sequence: CASSQGTRGNQPQHF.

V is TRBV29-1 and J is TRBJ1-1, with unresolved D. The ends were cut back, 6 bases at V and 5 bases at J, with 10 bases in the middle. The CDR3 length is 11 residues. CDR1 is SQVTM, CDR2 ANQGSEA, per germline. The CDR3 reads CSVVHGTEAFF. CDR3 sequence (DNA): TGCAGCGTGGTACACGGGACTGAAGCTTTCTTT.

The chain uses TRBV6-5 and TRBJ2-6; D unresolved. The CDR3 is 16 residues long. CDR1 is MNHEY and CDR2 is SVGAGI in the germline V gene. The V end was cut by 2 bases, the J end by 0 bases, with 8 bases between. The CDR3 DNA sequence: TGTGCCAGCAGTTACAGGGCCCTCTCTGGGGCCAACGTCCTGACTTTC. Its translation: CASSYRALSGANVLTF.

The rearrangement joins TRBV27 to TRBJ2-3; 11 bases fit TRBD2. Germline CDR1 is MNHEY and CDR2 is SMNVEV (reference sequence). The V segment lost 7 bases and the J segment 4 bases; nucleotides outside the gene matches: 13. The CDR3 totals 17 residues. CDR3 nucleotides: TGTGCCAGCACCCCTGGGGCTAGCGGGAGGTCCCCAGATACGCAGTATTTT. Translating gives CASTPGASGRSPDTQYF.

This clone was detected once. The V gene is TRBV7-9, the J gene TRBJ2-7; D may match TRBD1 or TRBD2 (5 bases each). Germline V CDR1 and CDR2: SEHNR, FQNEAQ (reference sequence). The CDR3 is 13 amino acids. V dropped 5 bases and J dropped 2 bases, with 10 bases sitting between them. The CDR3 DNA sequence: TGTGCCAGCAGCGATGGGACGACCTACGAGCAGTACTTC. It yields the protein CASSDGTTYEQYF.

The chain uses TRBV2 and TRBJ2-1, with 16 bases that match TRBD2. The CDR3 sequence is 16 residues long. Germline assignment: CDR1 SNHLY and CDR2 FYNNEI. J was trimmed by 8 bases and V by 5 bases; bases with no gene match: 6. CDR3 sequence (DNA): TGTGCCAGCAGTCATGGGACTAGCGGGAGGGGATATGAGCAGTTCTTC. The encoded protein is CASSHGTSGRGYEQFF.

J is TRBJ2-3 and V is TRBV7-9; no reliable D call. Germline CDR1 and CDR2: SEHNR and FQNEAQ (reference sequence). This CDR3 is 12 amino acids long. V was clipped by 5 bases and J by 10 bases, with 13 bases between them. CDR3 loop: CASSDSPRSQYF. CDR3 in DNA: TGTGCCAGCAGCGACTCCCCAAGGTCGCAGTATTTT.

This clone was detected a few times. The chain couples TRBV24-1 to TRBJ2-3; the match to TRBD2 covers 7 bases. The CDR3 spans 16 residues. The germline V gene encodes CDR1 KGHDR and CDR2 SFDVKD. Trimming took 4 bases from V and 1 from J; bases not matched to a gene: 7. For the CDR3, the DNA is TGTGCCACCAGTGACCGCTTAAGCGGGGGCACAGATACGCAGTATTTT. It codes for CATSDRLSGGTDTQYF.

This sequence joins TRBV2 and TRBJ2-2, with 11 bases identical to TRBD1. The CDR3 totals 14 residues. Germline V gene data show CDR1 as SNHLY and CDR2 as FYNNEI. Trimming removed 6 bases from V and 4 bases from J; junction bases left unmatched: 1. As DNA, the CDR3 is TGTGCCAGCAGCGGACAGGGGGCCACCGGGGAGCTGTTTTTT. It yields the protein CASSGQGATGELFF.

This chain joins TRBV19 and TRBJ2-7, with D perhaps matching TRBD1 or TRBD2 (6 bases each). The CDR3 is made up of 13 amino acids. Germline V gene data show CDR1 as LNHDA and CDR2 as SQIVND (reference sequence). V shed 3 bases and J shed 6 bases, with 12 bases lying between them. CDR3 nucleotides: TGTGCCAGTAGTATCTTACAGGGAGGCGAGCAGTACTTC. Residues: CASSILQGGEQYF.

The gene calls are TRBV5-4 and TRBJ1-2, with D perhaps TRBD1 (5 bases). The CDR3 is made up of 13 amino acids. CDR1 SGHNT and CDR2 YYREEE come from the germline V gene (reference sequence). V lost 6 bases to trimming and J lost 10 bases, with 19 bases between them. CDR3 nucleotides: TGTGCCAGCATCCCAGACTGGGGGGGAGACTACACCTTC. This sequence encodes CASIPDWGGDYTF.

V and J are TRBV19 and TRBJ2-2; D perhaps matches TRBD2 (6 bases). Trimming shortened V by 6 bases and J by 4 bases, and 12 bases separated the two germline ends. The CDR3 runs 14 residues. Germline V lookup: CDR1 LNHDA, CDR2 SQIVND (reference sequence). The CDR3 sequence: CASRPEGFTGELFF. In DNA form, the CDR3 reads TGTGCCAGTAGGCCGGAGGGGTTCACCGGGGAGCTGTTTTTT.

The chain combines TRBV5-4 with TRBJ2-7; D unclear. Germline values: CDR1 SGHNT, CDR2 YYREEE (reference sequence). The CDR3 runs 14 residues. Trimming left V 3 bases short and J 0 bases short, with 10 bases between. CDR3 nucleotide sequence: TGTGCCAGCAGCTCCCCCGCTAGCTCCTACGAGCAGTACTTC. Translating gives CASSSPASSYEQYF.